The rows below give T cell receptor beta chains drawn from one sample of a study of blood T cells in healthy people across ages. TCRdb re-called the 5' RACE reads through MiXCR, storing one row per CDR3 protein. The top ten hold around a sixth of the sample, which has hundreds of thousands of distinct CDR3 sequences, about 28% seen once. The sample was blood. The origin of the receptors is a woman over 75 in good health. The CDR3 runs from the conserved cysteine through the conserved F or W. A D gene is named only where the DNA matches it firmly. Clone size is stated in some rows and not others, as once, few, many or a class when expanded.

TRBD2,many,TRBJ2-3,TRBV20-1,CSARVLAGGLDTQYF,TGCAGTGCTAGAGTACTAGCGGGGGGGCTCGATACGCAGTATTTT
NA,many,TRBJ1-2,TRBV6-6,CASSYRTENYGYTF,TGTGCCAGCAGTTACCGGACAGAGAACTATGGCTACACCTTC
NA,NA,TRBJ2-5,TRBV24-1,CATSDRRGGRLNEQYF,TGTGCCACCAGTGATAGGCGTGGGGGGCGCTTAAATGAGCAGTACTTC
NA,NA,TRBJ1-1,TRBV5-1,CASSSLGTGQSEAFF,TGCGCCAGCAGCTCCTTGGGAACAGGACAGTCAGAAGCTTTCTTT
NA,many,TRBJ2-4,TRBV3-1,CASRSQGEAKNIQYF,TGTGCCAGCAGGTCCCAGGGTGAAGCCAAAAACATTCAGTACTTC
NA,NA,TRBJ2-2,TRBV9,CASSSDGSGELFF,TGTGCCAGCAGCTCAGATGGCAGCGGGGAGCTGTTTTTT
NA,few,TRBJ2-1,TRBV5-1,CASSTGTVGEETQFF,TGCGCCAGCAGCACCGGGACCGTAGGCGAAGAGACCCAGTTCTTC
NA,NA,TRBJ1-1,TRBV9,CASSVEVVGGEAFF,TGTGCCAGCAGCGTAGAAGTTGTGGGGGGTGAAGCTTTCTTT
NA,many,TRBJ1-5,TRBV6-5,CASSYSGGTHQPQHF,TGTGCCAGCAGTTACTCAGGGGGGACCCATCAGCCCCAGCATTTT
TRBD1,NA,TRBJ2-3,TRBV24-1,CATSDTRTGQGPRWGTDTQYF,TGTGCCACCAGTGATACCAGGACGGGACAGGGGCCTCGTTGGGGCACAGATACGCAGTATTTT
NA,NA,TRBJ2-3,TRBV9,CASSAAGTITDTQYF,TGTGCCAGCAGCGCCGCCGGGACAATCACAGATACGCAGTATTTT
TRBD2,NA,TRBJ2-1,TRBV5-8,CASSLGTSGGAAVEQFF,TGTGCCAGCAGCTTGGGGACTAGCGGGGGGGCCGCAGTTGAGCAGTTCTTC
NA,many,TRBJ2-5,TRBV5-1,CASSLSYQETQYF,TGCGCCAGCAGCTTGTCTTATCAAGAGACCCAGTACTTC
NA,many,TRBJ1-2,TRBV20-1,CSAPRDYGYTF,TGCAGTGCTCCCAGGGACTATGGCTACACCTTC
NA,many,TRBJ1-1,TRBV4-3,CASSQESTEAFF,TGCGCCAGCAGCCAAGAGAGTACTGAAGCTTTCTTT
TRBD2,few,TRBJ2-2,TRBV20-1,CSARRGGTGERFF,TGCAGTGCTAGACGGGGGGGCACCGGGGAGCGGTTTTTT
TRBD2,NA,TRBJ2-1,TRBV20-1,CSASDPGGGASYNEQFF,TGCAGTGCTAGTGACCCCGGCGGGGGGGCGTCCTACAATGAGCAGTTCTTC
NA,NA,TRBJ2-5,TRBV6-5,CASRGDLGGETQYF,TGTGCCAGCAGGGGAGACTTAGGGGGGGAGACCCAGTACTTC
NA,few,TRBJ1-2,TRBV5-1,CASSTDGQYGYNF,TGCGCCAGCAGCACGGACGGGCAGTATGGCTACAACTTC
NA,many,TRBJ1-5,TRBV20-1,CSAKRDSNQPQHF,TGCAGTGCTAAGCGGGATAGCAATCAGCCCCAGCATTTT
TRBD1,NA,TRBJ2-5,TRBV6-1,CASSERLRGRQETQYF,TGTGCCAGCAGTGAGAGATTAAGGGGGCGGCAAGAGACCCAGTACTTC
TRBD1,many,TRBJ1-5,TRBV3-1,CASSRDRGGQPQHF,TGTGCCAGCAGCCGGGACAGGGGAGGCCAGCCCCAGCATTTT
NA,NA,TRBJ2-7,TRBV7-2,CASSSTIYEQYF,TGTGCCAGCAGCTCCACAATCTACGAGCAGTACTTC
NA,many,TRBJ1-2,TRBV29-1,CSVGKVRGEGYTF,TGCAGCGTTGGAAAGGTCCGCGGGGAGGGCTACACCTTC
NA,NA,TRBJ2-7,TRBV7-7,CASSPLTSPDYEQYF,TGTGCCAGCAGCCCCTTGACTAGTCCCGACTACGAGCAGTACTTC
TRBD2,few,TRBJ2-3,TRBV12-3/TRBV12-4,CASSLLAGGVGADTQYF,TGTGCCAGCAGTTTACTAGCGGGGGGGGTAGGCGCAGATACGCAGTATTTT
NA,many,TRBJ1-6,TRBV10-3,CAIAESSYNSPLHF,TGTGCCATCGCCGAGAGCTCCTATAATTCACCCCTCCACTTT
TRBD2,NA,TRBJ2-7,TRBV7-2,CASSLHTSGRGQYF,TGTGCCAGCAGCTTACACACTAGCGGGAGGGGGCAGTACTTC
TRBD2,many,TRBJ2-2,TRBV11-2,CASSPDGRTGELFF,TGTGCCAGCAGCCCCGACGGGAGGACCGGGGAGCTGTTTTTT
TRBD2,NA,TRBJ2-7,TRBV15,CATSRGGGSSYEQYF,TGTGCCACCAGCAGAGGGGGGGGAAGCTCCTACGAGCAGTACTTC
NA,few,TRBJ2-7,TRBV29-1,CSVARGAYNEQYF,TGCAGCGTTGCCAGGGGGGCCTACAATGAGCAGTACTTC
NA,NA,TRBJ1-2,TRBV18,CASSPGTTDYGYTF,TGTGCCAGCTCACCGGGGACGACTGACTATGGCTACACCTTC
TRBD1,many,TRBJ2-3,TRBV9,CASSVPPGQVRTDTQYF,TGTGCCAGCAGCGTTCCTCCGGGACAGGTTCGCACAGATACGCAGTATTTT
NA,NA,TRBJ1-5,TRBV6-1,CASRPLGQNNQPQHF,TGTGCCAGCAGGCCGTTGGGGCAGAACAATCAGCCCCAGCATTTT
NA,many,TRBJ2-1,TRBV21-1,CASSKSKGIPYNEQFF,TGTGCCAGCAGCAAAAGTAAGGGTATACCTTACAATGAGCAGTTCTTC
TRBD2,NA,TRBJ2-1,TRBV7-2,CASSPRGSGAYNEQFF,TGTGCCAGTAGCCCAAGGGGTAGCGGGGCCTACAATGAGCAGTTCTTC
NA,NA,TRBJ1-5,TRBV7-2,CASSSNRAQPQHF,TGTGCCAGCAGCTCCAACAGGGCCCAGCCCCAGCATTTT
TRBD1,NA,TRBJ2-7,TRBV7-2,CASSLGLDRGYEQYF,TGTGCCAGCAGCTTAGGTCTCGACAGGGGGTACGAGCAGTACTTC
NA,few,TRBJ1-2,TRBV11-2,CASSSRGSFSSRGYTF,TGTGCCAGCAGCTCGCGGGGGAGTTTTTCTTCTCGTGGCTACACCTTC
TRBD2,many,TRBJ2-7,TRBV20-1,CSARVVGGSDEQYF,TGCAGTGCTAGAGTGGTGGGGGGGTCCGACGAGCAGTACTTC
NA,many,TRBJ2-1,TRBV20-1,CSARDQKFEQFF,TGCAGTGCTAGAGATCAGAAGTTTGAGCAGTTCTTC
TRBD1,NA,TRBJ1-4,TRBV7-2,CASSLGGQALNEKLFF,TGTGCCAGCAGCTTAGGGGGACAGGCCTTGAATGAAAAACTGTTTTTT
NA,many,TRBJ2-7,TRBV7-9,CASSSNRAPKGEQYF,TGTGCCAGCAGCTCGAACCGGGCCCCCAAAGGGGAGCAGTACTTC
NA,few,TRBJ2-5,TRBV20-1,CSARDNRPGYGQYF,TGCAGTGCTAGAGATAACAGGCCGGGCTACGGGCAGTACTTC
NA,NA,TRBJ2-2,TRBV7-2,CASSRDGPSGELFF,TGTGCCAGCAGCCGGGACGGCCCGTCCGGGGAGCTGTTTTTT
NA,many,TRBJ2-7,TRBV5-5,CASSSRGAYEQYF,TGTGCCAGCAGCTCAAGAGGAGCCTACGAGCAGTACTTC
NA,NA,TRBJ2-7,TRBV20-1,CSAPGGGGRFSYEQYF,TGCAGTGCTCCCGGCGGGGGCGGGCGATTCTCCTACGAGCAGTACTTC
NA,NA,TRBJ2-7,TRBV7-2,CASSLLKGSPYEQYF,TGTGCCAGCAGCTTACTAAAGGGGTCCCCCTACGAGCAGTACTTC
NA,many,TRBJ1-2,TRBV5-1,CASSYAESNYGYTF,TGCGCCAGCAGCTACGCAGAGAGCAACTATGGCTACACCTTC
NA,many,TRBJ1-1,TRBV2,CASTPGQGTEAFF,TGTGCCAGCACCCCGGGGCAGGGTACTGAAGCTTTCTTT
NA,NA,TRBJ1-6,TRBV7-9,CASSLASGTVNSPLHF,TGTGCCAGCAGCTTAGCATCCGGGACCGTAAATTCACCCCTCCACTTT
TRBD1,many,TRBJ2-7,TRBV20-1,CSAPVPQGWREQYF,TGCAGTGCTCCGGTCCCACAGGGGTGGCGCGAGCAGTACTTC
NA,once,TRBJ2-3,TRBV12-3/TRBV12-4,CTSSGQGYDTQYF,TGTACCAGCAGTGGCCAGGGATACGATACGCAGTATTTT